This T cell receptor beta chain was recovered during a study of blood T cell repertoires in COVID-19. Methods used by the authors: Amplified reference gene primers provided the basis for estimating nucleated cell counts. Assay used: immunoSEQ multiplex PCR; TCRdb lists only in-frame clones, some missing. V and J calls plus clone size are reproduced from that table; the DNA served to infer D and trimming. The sample records more than 120,000 clones, around 86% being singletons. This clone was detected a few times. This clonotype was sampled from a man in his forties or fifties who had recovered from COVID-19. What was sequenced was peripheral blood.

The CDR3 loop reads CASSLFRPQGAQGYGYTF. In DNA form, the CDR3 reads TGTGCCAGCAGCTTGTTCAGGCCACAGGGGGCGCAAGGTTATGGCTACACCTTC. This chain connects TRBV5-4 to TRBJ1-2; 9 nucleotides match TRBD1. V shed 1 base, J shed 5 bases, and the junction held 15 bases outside the gene matches. This CDR3 comprises 18 residues. Germline-derived CDR1 and CDR2 are SGHNT and YYREEE (reference sequence).